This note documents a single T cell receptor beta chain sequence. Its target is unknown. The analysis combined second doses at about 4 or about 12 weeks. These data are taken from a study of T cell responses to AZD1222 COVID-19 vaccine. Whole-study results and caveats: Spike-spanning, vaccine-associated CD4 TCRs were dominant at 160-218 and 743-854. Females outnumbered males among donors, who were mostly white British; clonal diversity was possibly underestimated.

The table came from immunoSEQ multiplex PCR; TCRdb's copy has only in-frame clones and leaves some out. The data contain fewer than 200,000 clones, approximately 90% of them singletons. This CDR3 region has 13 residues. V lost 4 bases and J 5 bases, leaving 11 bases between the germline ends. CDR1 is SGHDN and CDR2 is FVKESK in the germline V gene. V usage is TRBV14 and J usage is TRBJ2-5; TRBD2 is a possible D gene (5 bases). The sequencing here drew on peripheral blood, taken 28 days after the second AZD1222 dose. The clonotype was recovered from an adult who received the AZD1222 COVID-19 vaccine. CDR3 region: CASSRGLAETQYF. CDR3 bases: TGTGCCAGCAGCCGAGGACTCGCGGAGACCCAGTACTTC.